The 9 T cell receptor beta chains presented below share a single source sample, sequenced in a study of early T cells in non-severe SARS-CoV-2 infection. A single record per CDR3 protein comes from TCRdb applying MiXCR to the 5' RACE reads. Counted here are about 27,000 distinct CDR3 sequences, about 4% occurring once; the ten biggest clones make up over 10%. The sample comprised whole blood. These receptors originate from an adult who was a healthcare worker with PCR-confirmed SARS-CoV-2 infection or an uninfected control (not recorded which).

This clonotype was recorded many times. The chain has TRBV20-1 and TRBJ1-2; no clear D. CDR3 length: 14 residues. Trimming took 0 bases from V and 0 from J, leaving 8 bases between them. CDR1 is DFQATT, CDR2 SNEGSKA, per germline (reference sequence). CDR3 residues: CSARDRKANYGYTF. CDR3 in DNA: TGCAGTGCTAGAGACAGGAAAGCTAACTATGGCTACACCTTC.

This clonotype is labeled as medium-sized. This chain joins TRBV5-1 and TRBJ2-2, with TRBD1 identical over 7 bases. This CDR3 region has 15 residues. V trimming: 1 base; J trimming: 6 bases; junction bases outside the gene matches: 6. In germline, CDR1 is SGHRS, CDR2 YFSETQ. In DNA, the CDR3 is TGCGCCAGCAGCTTGACCCCCGACAGGGCCGGGGAGCTGTTTTTT. Its translation: CASSLTPDRAGELFF.

This clonotype was seen repeatedly, ten times or more. V and J are TRBV4-2 and TRBJ2-5, with D unclear. Germline V gene data show CDR1 as LGHNA and CDR2 as YNFKEQ. The CDR3 has 14 amino acids. V was trimmed by 3 bases and J by 5 bases, leaving 13 bases between them. CDR3 sequence reads: CASSQSSGMETQYF. In DNA, the CDR3 is TGTGCCAGCAGCCAGTCGTCTGGGATGGAGACCCAGTACTTC.

Details on this clonotype: A read error may be the cause here, since a much bigger clone is one base away. The V call is TRBV27, the J call TRBJ1-6, with D possibly matching TRBD1 (5 bases). Germline CDR1 is MNHEY and CDR2 is SMNVEV (reference sequence). The CDR3 length is 13 residues. Trimming stripped 7 bases from V and 6 bases from J, with 10 bases between. Here the CDR3 DNA reads TGTGCCAGCAAGGGACGGGGTAATTCACCCCTCCACTTT. This gives the protein CASKGRGNSPLHF.

In its sample, this clonotype was seen many times. The chain employs TRBV13 and TRBJ2-1, with 7 bases that match TRBD1. This CDR3 contains 18 residues. The V segment lost 2 bases and the J segment 4 bases; nucleotides outside the gene matches: 14. Germline V gene sequence: CDR1 PRHDT, CDR2 FYEKMQ (reference sequence). The DNA of the CDR3 is TGTGCCAGCAGCTTACTCGTATCGGGGCTGGGACAGTACAATGAGCAGTTCTTC. Translation gives CASSLLVSGLGQYNEQFF.

The table lists this clonotype with many counts. The CDR3 reads CSVEVAETLGYTF. CDR3 sequence (DNA): TGCAGCGTTGAAGTCGCGGAAACGTTGGGCTACACCTTC. The V gene is TRBV29-1, the J gene TRBJ1-2, with D hard to call. The CDR3 contains 13 residues. Germline CDR1 and CDR2: SQVTM and ANQGSEA. V lost 1 base to trimming and J lost 8 bases, with 14 bases between them. The full variable domain, its missing parts supplied by reference TRBV29-1 and TRBJ1-2, is SAVISQKPSRDICQRGTSLTIQCQVDSQVTMMFWYRQQPGQSLTLIATANQGSEATYESGFVIDKFPISRPNLTFSTLTVSNMSPEDSSIYLCSVEVAETLGYTFGSGTRLTVV.

This clonotype was seen ten or more times. The V call is TRBV19, the J call TRBJ1-2, with D perhaps TRBD1 (5 bases). V lost 3 bases and J lost 2, with 16 bases in between. Germline-derived CDR1 and CDR2 are LNHDA and SQIVND (reference sequence). There are 16 residues in the CDR3. The CDR3 DNA is TGTGCCAGTAGTATCCGGTCAGGACAACAAAACTATGGCTACACCTTC. Its translation: CASSIRSGQQNYGYTF.

In its sample, this clonotype was seen a few times. V and J are TRBV7-9 and TRBJ2-1, with D unclear. Germline V lookup: CDR1 SEHNR, CDR2 FQNEAQ (reference sequence). With 3 bases removed from V and 0 bases from J, the gap between germline ends came to 6 bases. CDR3 length: 14 amino acids. Here the CDR3 reads CASSFDPSYNEQFF. CDR3 coding DNA: TGTGCCAGCAGCTTTGATCCCTCCTACAATGAGCAGTTCTTC.

This clonotype has a handful of counts. The chain joins TRBV7-6 to TRBJ2-7; 9 nucleotides agree with TRBD1. Germline V gene sequence: CDR1 SGHVS, CDR2 FNYEAQ. The CDR3 consists of 18 residues. V trimming: 2 bases; J trimming: 2 bases; junction bases outside the gene matches: 13. Written as DNA, the CDR3 is TGTGCCAGCAGCTTAAGGGGCCCACAGGGGGCCGCGGCCTACGAGCAGTACTTC. This codes for CASSLRGPQGAAAYEQYF.